A selection of T cell receptor beta chains follows, all from one sample in a study of CD8 T cells in Susac syndrome. MiXCR was run by TCRdb on the immunoSEQ multiplex PCR reads, yielding one entry per CDR3 protein. The sample has about 120,000 distinct CDR3 sequences, over 90% seen once. Sequencing was performed on CD8+ T cells from PBMCs. The receptors stem from a human donor with Susac syndrome. The CDR3 runs from the conserved cysteine through the conserved F or W. The D gene is left open where the match is weak. Clone size is not always given. Where it is, it says once, few, many or a class for expanded clones.

>TRBD1|NA|TRBJ1-1|TRBV12-5
CASRVDRGTEAFF
TGTGCTAGTAGGGTGGACAGGGGCACTGAAGCTTTCTTT
>NA|NA|TRBJ1-2|TRBV24-1
CATSDHNYGYTF
TGTGCCACCAGTGACCATAACTATGGCTACACCTTC
>NA|NA|TRBJ1-1|TRBV29-1
CSVEKRGAGTEAFF
TGCAGCGTGGAAAAGCGGGGGGCAGGGACTGAAGCTTTCTTT
>NA|NA|TRBJ1-6|TRBV13
CASSLGFSYNSPLHF
TGTGCCAGCAGCTTGGGATTCTCCTATAATTCACCCCTCCACTTT
>TRBD1|NA|TRBJ2-7|TRBV5-1
CASSLDRGPSYEQYF
TGCGCCAGCAGCTTGGACAGGGGCCCTTCCTACGAGCAGTACTTC
>NA|NA|TRBJ2-7|TRBV6-2/TRBV6-3
CASSQAAPSYEQYF
TGTGCCAGCAGTCAAGCGGCGCCGTCCTACGAGCAGTACTTC
>NA|NA|TRBJ2-1|TRBV9
CASSALMSSYNEQFF
TGTGCCAGCAGCGCTCTCATGAGCTCCTACAATGAGCAGTTCTTC
>TRBD1|NA|TRBJ1-6|TRBV19
CASSNPSRGDYNSPLHF
TGTGCCAGTAGTAACCCCAGCAGGGGGGACTATAATTCACCCCTCCACTTT
>NA|once|TRBJ1-6|TRBV12-3/TRBV12-4
CASSFGQGGNSPLHF
TGTGCCAGCAGTTTTGGGCAGGGCGGTAATTCACCCCTCCACTTT
>TRBD2|NA|TRBJ2-7|TRBV29-1
CSVHSGTMDEQYF
TGCAGCGTCCACTCCGGGACTATGGACGAGCAGTACTTC
>NA|NA|TRBJ2-2|TRBV5-4
CASSDSHTGELFF
TGTGCCAGCAGTGATAGCCACACCGGGGAGCTGTTTTTT
>TRBD2|NA|TRBJ2-7|TRBV29-1
CSALAGSSYEQYF
TGCAGCGCCCTAGCGGGGAGCTCCTACGAGCAGTACTTC
>NA|NA|TRBJ2-3|TRBV11-1
CASSQMWGTGDSPDTQYF
TGTGCCAGCAGTCAAATGTGGGGAACAGGGGACTCTCCAGATACGCAGTATTTT
>NA|few|TRBJ2-7|TRBV5-6
CASSLGDYEQYF
TGTGCCAGCAGCTTGGGTGACTACGAGCAGTACTTC
>TRBD2|NA|TRBJ2-3|TRBV29-1
CSVLAGRTDTQYF
TGCAGCGTTTTAGCGGGGCGCACAGATACGCAGTATTTT
>NA|NA|TRBJ1-5|TRBV20-1
CSATTGAGQPQHF
TGCAGTGCTACGACTGGAGCGGGGCAGCCCCAGCATTTT
>NA|NA|TRBJ1-1|TRBV6-1
CAGLDPAAEAFF
TGTGCCGGACTTGACCCAGCCGCTGAAGCTTTCTTT
>TRBD2|NA|TRBJ2-3|TRBV9
CASSPLSGGRSTDTQYF
TGTGCCAGCAGCCCACTGAGCGGGGGACGTAGCACAGATACGCAGTATTTT
>TRBD2|NA|TRBJ2-7|TRBV4-1
CASSQEYGGSSYEQYF
TGCGCCAGCAGCCAAGAGTATGGCGGGAGCTCCTACGAGCAGTACTTC
>NA|once|TRBJ1-5|TRBV4-3
CASSQSTGSNQPQHF
TGCGCCAGCAGCCAATCGACAGGAAGCAATCAGCCCCAGCATTTT
>NA|NA|TRBJ1-2|TRBV29-1
CSVGPGPQANYGYTF
TGCAGCGTCGGACCCGGACCGCAAGCTAACTATGGCTACACCTTC
>TRBD1|NA|TRBJ1-1|TRBV20-1
CSARDGTGGTEAFF
TGCAGTGCTAGAGATGGGACAGGGGGCACTGAAGCTTTCTTT
>NA|NA|TRBJ2-3|TRBV29-1
CSVVFTGATDTQYF
TGCAGCGTTGTTTTTACAGGTGCCACAGATACGCAGTATTTT
>NA|NA|TRBJ2-7|TRBV3-1
CASSQGKGQLPYEQYF
TGTGCCAGCAGCCAAGGAAAAGGACAGCTACCCTACGAGCAGTACTTC
>NA|NA|TRBJ2-2|TRBV25-1
CASIRSSGLGTGELFF
TGTGCCAGCATTCGATCGTCGGGGCTAGGGACCGGGGAGCTGTTTTTT
>NA|NA|TRBJ2-1|TRBV29-1
CSVSTPSGPRDEQFF
TGCAGCGTCTCCACCCCTTCGGGGCCGAGGGATGAGCAGTTCTTC
>TRBD1|NA|TRBJ1-6|TRBV7-9
CASSLAGQRYNSPLHF
TGTGCCAGCAGCTTAGCGGGACAGAGGTATAATTCACCCCTCCACTTT
>NA|NA|TRBJ1-1|TRBV20-1
CSAPLNTEAFF
TGCAGTGCTCCACTGAACACTGAAGCTTTCTTT
>NA|NA|TRBJ2-7|TRBV15
CATSRDSIYEQYF
TGTGCCACCAGCAGAGACAGTATCTACGAGCAGTACTTC
>NA|NA|TRBJ1-2|TRBV20-1
CSAPDRTNYGYTF
TGCAGTGCTCCCGACAGAACAAACTATGGCTACACCTTC
>TRBD2|NA|TRBJ2-1|TRBV7-9
CASSQTRGAGNEQFF
TGTGCCAGCAGCCAAACGCGGGGGGCGGGTAATGAGCAGTTCTTC
>NA|once|TRBJ2-5|TRBV27
CASSFLRGGYQETQYF
TGTGCCAGCAGTTTCCTCAGGGGAGGGTACCAAGAGACCCAGTACTTC
>TRBD1|NA|TRBJ2-7|TRBV7-8
CASSSGGRPDRGDRYEQYF
TGTGCCAGCAGCTCTGGGGGGAGACCGGACAGGGGAGACCGTTACGAGCAGTACTTC
>TRBD2|NA|TRBJ2-7|TRBV20-1
CSALRASGGTYSYEQYF
TGCAGTGCTCTCCGAGCTAGCGGGGGGACCTACTCCTACGAGCAGTACTTC
>TRBD2|NA|TRBJ2-5|TRBV20-1
CSARVAPSGRETQYF
TGCAGTGCTAGAGTCGCGCCTAGCGGGAGGGAGACCCAGTACTTC
>TRBD1|few|TRBJ2-7|TRBV7-2
CASSLDLRGEQYF
TGTGCCAGCAGCTTAGATCTCAGGGGGGAGCAGTACTTC
>NA|NA|TRBJ1-1|TRBV3-1
CASSQARDEAFF
TGTGCCAGCAGCCAAGCCCGGGATGAAGCTTTCTTT
>TRBD1|NA|TRBJ2-7|TRBV29-1
CSVEEFSGTGPYEQYF
TGCAGCGTTGAAGAGTTTTCCGGGACAGGGCCCTACGAGCAGTACTTC
>NA|few|TRBJ2-2|TRBV2
CASSEADTGELFF
TGTGCCAGCAGTGAAGCCGACACCGGGGAGCTGTTTTTT
>NA|NA|TRBJ2-2|TRBV19
CASSIVMNTGELFF
TGTGCCAGTAGTATTGTGATGAACACCGGGGAGCTGTTTTTT
>NA|NA|TRBJ2-5|TRBV4-1
CASSQEGVETQYF
TGCGCCAGCAGCCAAGAGGGTGTCGAGACCCAGTACTTC
>TRBD1|NA|TRBJ2-7|TRBV19
CASSIGTGEFYEQYF
TGTGCCAGTAGTATAGGGACAGGGGAGTTCTACGAGCAGTACTTC
>NA|NA|TRBJ2-5|TRBV6-1
CASLDRGLEETQYF
TGTGCCAGCCTAGACCGGGGACTGGAAGAGACCCAGTACTTC
>TRBD1|NA|TRBJ2-7|TRBV5-1
CASSLEGQGNDEQYF
TGCGCCAGCAGCTTGGAGGGACAGGGTAACGACGAGCAGTACTTC
>NA|NA|TRBJ2-5|TRBV7-2
CASSLEGGLETQYF
TGTGCCAGCAGCTTAGAGGGGGGGCTAGAGACCCAGTACTTC
>TRBD2|NA|TRBJ2-1|TRBV20-1
CSAPGLAGGSYNEQFF
TGCAGTGCCCCGGGACTAGCGGGGGGGTCCTACAATGAGCAGTTCTTC
>TRBD1|NA|TRBJ1-4|TRBV4-3
CASTVDRVGGTNEKLFF
TGCGCCAGCACGGTGGACAGGGTAGGGGGTACTAATGAAAAACTGTTTTTT
>NA|NA|TRBJ1-2|TRBV5-4
CASSSGAGLGYTF
TGTGCCAGCAGCTCCGGTGCGGGCTTAGGCTACACCTTC
>NA|NA|TRBJ1-2|TRBV4-1
CASRRGADYGYTF
TGCGCCAGCAGGCGAGGAGCCGACTATGGCTACACCTTC
>NA|NA|TRBJ1-2|TRBV6-2/TRBV6-3
CASSPTAYYGYTF
TGTGCCAGCAGTCCTACAGCGTACTATGGCTACACCTTC
>TRBD2|NA|TRBJ2-1|TRBV15
CATRGGADEQFF
TGTGCCACACGCGGGGGGGCGGACGAGCAGTTCTTC
>NA|NA|TRBJ1-2|TRBV29-1
CSVEENPGHGYTF
TGCAGCGTTGAGGAGAATCCGGGGCATGGCTACACCTTC
>TRBD2|NA|TRBJ2-3|TRBV12-3/TRBV12-4
CASKGTGGPTDTQYF
TGTGCCAGCAAGGGGACGGGGGGGCCCACAGATACGCAGTATTTT
>TRBD1|NA|TRBJ2-1|TRBV24-1
CATSDSGQISYEQFF
TGTGCCACCAGTGATTCGGGACAGATCTCATATGAGCAGTTCTTC
>TRBD1|NA|TRBJ2-5|TRBV7-9
CASSLRDREQFRETQYF
TGTGCCAGCAGCTTGCGGGACAGGGAGCAGTTTAGGGAGACCCAGTACTTC
>NA|NA|TRBJ2-5|TRBV7-7
CASSLATGTQETQYF
TGTGCTAGCAGCTTAGCAACCGGGACACAAGAGACCCAGTACTTC
>NA|NA|TRBJ2-2|TRBV7-2
CATPANSVAAGELFF
TGTGCCACCCCCGCCAACAGCGTAGCTGCCGGGGAGCTGTTTTTT